The present TCR beta chain was sequenced within a study of blood T cell repertoires in COVID-19. Only in-frame clones appear in the TCRdb table, and some are missing; sequencing was by immunoSEQ multiplex PCR. This sample has 210,000 or so clones, with 80% to 90% found just once. Grouping used clinical history reported by participants in a survey and questionnaire. Sample: PBMCs or T cells enriched from blood (not recorded which). This receptor was identified in a woman in her forties or fifties in a cohort exposed to, infected with or recovered from COVID-19 (not recorded which).

The chain's CDR3 is CASSDRGAYEQYF. In DNA form, the CDR3 reads TGTGCCAGCAGTGATCGGGGGGCCTACGAGCAGTACTTC. The genes are TRBV25-1 and TRBJ2-7, with 7 bases lining up with TRBD2. Germline CDR1 MGHDK, CDR2 SYGVNS. With V trimmed by 3 bases and J by 2 bases, 1 base remained unmatched. The CDR3 length is 13 residues.